The 5 T cell receptor beta chains in this list originate from one sample, sequenced in a study of cytomegalovirus exposure and HLA in healthy donors. The PCR contained 60 Vbeta and 13 Jbeta primers. Clones were read by immunoSEQ multiplex PCR, and TCRdb kept only the in-frame ones, dropping some. The top ten hold 4.5% to 6% of the sample, which has around 150,000 clones, more than 70% seen once. Material for sequencing was PBMCs. Every receptor here comes from a woman aged 50 to 60 in good health and CMV-seronegative.

The chain links TRBV7-9 to TRBJ2-7; 11 bases map to TRBD1. Trimming took 5 bases from V and 4 from J; bases not matched to a gene: 19. The CDR3 has 19 residues. Germline CDR1 and CDR2: SEHNR and FQNEAQ (reference sequence). CDR3 in amino acids: CASSRIGFGQGAKVYEQYF. As DNA, the CDR3 is TGTGCCAGCAGCCGCATTGGCTTCGGACAGGGGGCAAAAGTTTACGAGCAGTACTTC. The variable domain in full, completed from reference TRBV7-9 and TRBJ2-7, reads DTGVSQNPRHKITKRGQNVTFRCDPISEHNRLYWYRQTLGQGPEFLTYFQNEAQLEKSRLLSDRFSAERPKGSFSTLEIQRTEQGDSAMYLCASSRIGFGQGAKVYEQYFGPGTRLTVT.

The chain carries TRBV5-1 and TRBJ1-4; D is undetermined. The V end was cut by 0 bases, the J end by 7 bases, with 13 bases between. CDR3 size: 15 residues. CDR1 and CDR2 from the germline V gene are SGHRS and YFSETQ. The CDR3 region is CASSLATRTAEKLFF. DNA of the CDR3: TGCGCCAGCAGCTTGGCAACTAGGACGGCTGAAAAACTGTTTTTT.

The chain employs TRBV7-6 and TRBJ1-1; 9 bases map to TRBD1. Germline values: CDR1 SGHVS, CDR2 FNYEAQ. The CDR3 is 12 residues long. The V segment lost 2 bases and the J segment 11 bases; nucleotides outside the gene matches: 3. This chain's CDR3 is CASSLPGQGAFF. The CDR3 DNA follows: TGTGCCAGCAGCTTACCGGGACAGGGTGCTTTCTTT.

This chain joins TRBV15 and TRBJ2-1, with D perhaps TRBD2 (6 bases). Germline V CDR1 and CDR2: LNHNV, YYDKDF (reference sequence). Trimming pared 0 bases from V and 8 bases from J, leaving 14 bases between. This CDR3 contains 15 residues. CDR3 loop: CATSRDVAGSDEQFF. CDR3 DNA sequence: TGTGCCACCAGCAGAGATGTTGCGGGGTCGGATGAGCAGTTCTTC.

The chain uses TRBV28 and TRBJ2-7, with 8 positions matching TRBD1. The CDR3 sequence is 15 residues long. Germline assignment: CDR1 MDHEN and CDR2 SYDVKM. J was trimmed by 0 bases and V by 5 bases; bases with no gene match: 6. The CDR3 spells CASSKRQGPSYEQYF. The CDR3 nucleotides read TGTGCCAGCAGTAAACGACAGGGGCCCTCCTACGAGCAGTACTTC.